The T cell receptor beta chain described here comes from a study of blood T cell repertoires in COVID-19. Turning to the study itself: COVID-19 samples, acute and convalescent, were from the United States, Italy and Spain. T cells, B-cell-depleted T cells, or PBMCs supplied cDNA or gDNA.

As originally analysed: Amplifying reference gene primers gave estimates of nucleated cell counts. Data came from immunoSEQ multiplex PCR; TCRdb stores just in-frame clones and leaves some out. The V and J calls and clone size come from that table; D and trimming were worked out from the DNA. The sample lists tens of thousands of clones, roughly nine tenths occurring once. Looked up from germline, CDR1 is SGHTA and CDR2 is FQGNSA. V was pared by 3 bases and J by 8 bases, with 0 bases of the junction left unmatched. This CDR3 spans 12 amino acids. The origin of this receptor is a man aged 55 to 70 with acute or convalescent COVID-19. Sequences were obtained from peripheral blood. The gene calls are TRBV7-2 and TRBJ1-4; 7 nucleotides line up with TRBD1. This chain's CDR3 is CASSLDREKLFF. The CDR3 coding sequence is TGTGCCAGCAGCTTGGACAGGGAAAAACTGTTTTTT. The complete variable domain, with remaining parts taken from reference TRBV7-2 and TRBJ1-4, reads GAGVSQSPSNKVTEKGKDVELRCDPISGHTALYWYRQSLGQGLEFLIYFQGNSAPDKSGLPSDRFSAERTGGSVSTLTIQRTQQEDSAVYLCASSLDREKLFFGSGTQLSVL.